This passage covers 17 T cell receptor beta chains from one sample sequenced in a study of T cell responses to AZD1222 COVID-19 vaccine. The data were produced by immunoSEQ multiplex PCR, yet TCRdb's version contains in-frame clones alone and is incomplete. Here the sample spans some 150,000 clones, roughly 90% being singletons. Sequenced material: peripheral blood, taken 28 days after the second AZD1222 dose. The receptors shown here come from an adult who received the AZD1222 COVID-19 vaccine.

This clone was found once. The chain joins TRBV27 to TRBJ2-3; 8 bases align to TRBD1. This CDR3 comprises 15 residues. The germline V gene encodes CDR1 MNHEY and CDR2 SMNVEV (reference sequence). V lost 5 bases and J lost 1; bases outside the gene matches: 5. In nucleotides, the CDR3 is TGTGCCAGCAGTGGACTGACAGGGGGCACAGATACGCAGTATTTT. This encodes CASSGLTGGTDTQYF.

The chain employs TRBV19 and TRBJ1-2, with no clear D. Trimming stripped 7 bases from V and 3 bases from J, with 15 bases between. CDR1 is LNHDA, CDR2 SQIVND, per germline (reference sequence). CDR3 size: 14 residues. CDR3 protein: CASKESTADYGYTF. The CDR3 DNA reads TGTGCCAGTAAGGAATCGACTGCCGACTATGGCTACACCTTC.

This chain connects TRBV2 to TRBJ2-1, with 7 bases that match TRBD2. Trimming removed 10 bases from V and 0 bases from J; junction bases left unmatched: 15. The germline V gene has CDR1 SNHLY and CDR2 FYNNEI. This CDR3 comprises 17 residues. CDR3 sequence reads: CATRAPTAGSSYNEQFF. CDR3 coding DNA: TGTGCCACCAGGGCCCCGACAGCGGGGAGCTCCTACAATGAGCAGTTCTTC.

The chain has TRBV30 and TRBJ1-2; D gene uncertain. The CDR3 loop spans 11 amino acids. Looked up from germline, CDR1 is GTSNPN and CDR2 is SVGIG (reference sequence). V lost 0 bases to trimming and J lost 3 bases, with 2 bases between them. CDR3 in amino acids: CAWSVDYGYTF. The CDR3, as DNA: TGTGCCTGGAGTGTAGACTATGGCTACACCTTC.

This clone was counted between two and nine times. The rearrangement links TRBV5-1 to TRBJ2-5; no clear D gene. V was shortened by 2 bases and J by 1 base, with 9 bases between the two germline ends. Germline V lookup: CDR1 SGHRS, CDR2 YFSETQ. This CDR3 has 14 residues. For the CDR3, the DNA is TGCGCCAGCAGCTTCTTCGGTACCCAAGAGACCCAGTACTTC. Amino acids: CASSFFGTQETQYF.

Here the CDR3 DNA reads TGCAGCGTTGAAGAGGCTGAGGGAAACACCATATATTTT. It encodes CSVEEAEGNTIYF. This chain links TRBV29-1 with TRBJ1-3, with no clear D. The CDR3 spans 13 residues. V was cut by 0 bases and J by 4 bases, with 7 bases left in between. CDR1 is SQVTM, CDR2 ANQGSEA, per germline.

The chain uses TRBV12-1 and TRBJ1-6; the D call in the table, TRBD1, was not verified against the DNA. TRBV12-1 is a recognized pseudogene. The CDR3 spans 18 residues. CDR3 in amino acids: CASSAGQVPKVNNSPLHF. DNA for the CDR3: TGTGCCAGCAGCGCGGGACAGGTACCAAAGGTAAATAATTCACCCCTCCACTTT.

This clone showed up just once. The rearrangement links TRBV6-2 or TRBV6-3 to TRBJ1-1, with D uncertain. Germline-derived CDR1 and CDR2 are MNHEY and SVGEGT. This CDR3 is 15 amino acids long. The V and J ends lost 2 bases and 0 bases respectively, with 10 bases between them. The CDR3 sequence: CASSYRRLMNTEAFF. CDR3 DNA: TGTGCCAGCAGTTACCGACGGCTCATGAACACTGAAGCTTTCTTT.

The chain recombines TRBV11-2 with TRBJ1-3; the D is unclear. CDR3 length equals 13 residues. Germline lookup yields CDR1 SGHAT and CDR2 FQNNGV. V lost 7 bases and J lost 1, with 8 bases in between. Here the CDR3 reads CASTHMSGNTIYF. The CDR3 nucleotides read TGTGCCAGCACCCACATGTCTGGAAACACCATATATTTT.

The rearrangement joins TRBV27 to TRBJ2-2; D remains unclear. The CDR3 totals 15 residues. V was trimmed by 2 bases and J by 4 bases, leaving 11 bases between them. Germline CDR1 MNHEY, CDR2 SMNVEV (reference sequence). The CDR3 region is CASSLSSRGTGELFF. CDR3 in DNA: TGTGCCAGCAGTTTAAGTAGCCGTGGCACCGGGGAGCTGTTTTTT.

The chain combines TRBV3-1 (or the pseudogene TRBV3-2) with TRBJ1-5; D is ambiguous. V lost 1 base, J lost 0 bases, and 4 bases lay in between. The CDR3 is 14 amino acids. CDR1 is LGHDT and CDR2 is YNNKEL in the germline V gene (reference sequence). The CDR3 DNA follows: TGTGCCAGCAGCCAAGTGGATAGCAATCAGCCCCAGCATTTT. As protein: CASSQVDSNQPQHF.

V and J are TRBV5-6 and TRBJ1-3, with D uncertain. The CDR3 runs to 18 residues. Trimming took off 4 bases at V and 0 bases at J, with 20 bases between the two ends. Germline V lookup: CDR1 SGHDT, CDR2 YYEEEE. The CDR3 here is CASSRVAAGLLSGNTIYF. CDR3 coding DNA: TGTGCCAGCAGCAGGGTAGCAGCCGGCCTGCTCTCTGGAAACACCATATATTTT.

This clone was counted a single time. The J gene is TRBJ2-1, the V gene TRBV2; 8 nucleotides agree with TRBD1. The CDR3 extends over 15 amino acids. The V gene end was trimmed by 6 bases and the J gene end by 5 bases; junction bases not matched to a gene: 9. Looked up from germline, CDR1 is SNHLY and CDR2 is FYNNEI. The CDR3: CASRDPGQVNNEQFF. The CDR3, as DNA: TGTGCCAGCAGGGATCCGGGACAGGTAAACAATGAGCAGTTCTTC.

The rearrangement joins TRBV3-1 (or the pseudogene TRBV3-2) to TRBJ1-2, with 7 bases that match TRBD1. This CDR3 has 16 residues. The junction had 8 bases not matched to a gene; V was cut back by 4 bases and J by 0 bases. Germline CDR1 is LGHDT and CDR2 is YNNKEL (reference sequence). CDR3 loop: CASSRDSLTPNYGYTF. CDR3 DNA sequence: TGTGCCAGCAGCCGGGACAGCTTAACTCCTAACTATGGCTACACCTTC.

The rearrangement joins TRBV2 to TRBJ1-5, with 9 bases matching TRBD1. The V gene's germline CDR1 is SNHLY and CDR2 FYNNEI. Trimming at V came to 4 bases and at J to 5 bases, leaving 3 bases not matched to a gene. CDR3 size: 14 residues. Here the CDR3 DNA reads TGTGCCAGCAGTGGACAGGGGGGAGATCAGCCCCAGCATTTT. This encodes CASSGQGGDQPQHF.

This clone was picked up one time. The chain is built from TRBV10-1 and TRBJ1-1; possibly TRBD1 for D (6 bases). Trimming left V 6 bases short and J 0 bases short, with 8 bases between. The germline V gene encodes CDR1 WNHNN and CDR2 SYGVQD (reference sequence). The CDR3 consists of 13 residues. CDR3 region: CASRDSLNTEAFF. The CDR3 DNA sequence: TGCGCCAGCAGGGACAGCCTGAACACTGAAGCTTTCTTT.

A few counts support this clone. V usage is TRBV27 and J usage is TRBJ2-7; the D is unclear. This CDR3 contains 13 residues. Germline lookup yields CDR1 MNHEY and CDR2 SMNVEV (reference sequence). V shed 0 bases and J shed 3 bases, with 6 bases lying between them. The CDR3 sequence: CASSLSGSYEQYF. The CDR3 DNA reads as TGTGCCAGCAGTTTATCGGGCAGCTACGAGCAGTACTTC.